Listed below are T cell receptor beta chains from one sample, sequenced in a study of blood T cell repertoires in COVID-19. Sequenced by immunoSEQ multiplex PCR; TCRdb stores in-frame clones only, minus some. This table holds some 210,000 clones, about 90% found once. The material sequenced was peripheral blood. These receptors came from a man aged 25 to 40 with acute or convalescent COVID-19. Both conserved end residues are part of each CDR3. D genes are given only for firm matches. The size field is filled for only some rows; it gives once, few, many or a size class.

j_gene | abundance | v_gene | d_gene | CDR3nt | CDR3aa
TRBJ2-2 | . | TRBV4-1 | . | TGCGCCAGCAGCCTACTAGTTGGGGTATCCACCGGGGAGCTGTTTTTT | CASSLLVGVSTGELFF
TRBJ2-7 | . | TRBV7-3 | TRBD2 | TGTGCCAGCAGCCCTACCGGGACTAGCGGTTACGAGCAGTACTTC | CASSPTGTSGYEQYF
TRBJ2-7 | . | TRBV19 | TRBD2 | TGTGCCAGTAGTAAAATAGCGGGAGGAGTCAAAAGCTTC | CASSKIAGGVKSF
TRBJ1-2 | once | TRBV7-2 | . | TGTGCCAGCAGCTTAGACCGGGGCTACACCTTC | CASSLDRGYTF
TRBJ2-7 | . | TRBV7-9 | . | TGTGCCAGCAGCCAAGACTCGGCGGCGGGCCTAACGTACTTC | CASSQDSAAGLTYF
TRBJ2-7 | . | TRBV28 | TRBD2 | TGTGCCAGCAGTCCACACCCCCTAGCGGCTTCCTACGAGCAGTACTTC | CASSPHPLAASYEQYF
TRBJ1-2 | . | TRBV6-5 | . | TGTGCCAGCAGTTCACCCTACGGGTATGGCTACACCTTC | CASSSPYGYGYTF
TRBJ2-1 | . | TRBV2 | . | TGTGCCAGCAGCCAGTCCCTTACCTCTTACAATGAGCAGTTCTTC | CASSQSLTSYNEQFF
TRBJ2-2 | . | TRBV25-1 | TRBD1 | TGTGCCAGCAGTGATCGGACAGGGATCACCGGGGAGCTGTTTTTT | CASSDRTGITGELFF
TRBJ2-7 | . | TRBV5-1 | TRBD1 | TGCGCCAGCAGATACGGGAGGACAGGGGCCTACGAGCAGTACTTC | CASRYGRTGAYEQYF
TRBJ2-4 | . | TRBV27 | . | TGTGCCAGCAGTAGGGCCAGGGACTTAGCCAAAAACATTCAGTACTTC | CASSRARDLAKNIQYF
TRBJ1-5 | once | TRBV20-1 | TRBD1 | TGCAGTGCTAGTTCGGACAGGGTTACTAGTCAGCCCCAGCATTTT | CSASSDRVTSQPQHF
TRBJ1-5 | once | TRBV3-1/TRBV3-2 | . | TGTGCCAGCAGCCAAGATCTCCTTCAGCCCCAGCATTTT | CASSQDLLQPQHF
TRBJ2-1 | few | TRBV7-9 | TRBD2 | TGTGCCAGCAAATCAGGTCTAGCGGTCCACAATGAGCAGTTCTTC | CASKSGLAVHNEQFF
TRBJ2-1 | . | TRBV10-3 | TRBD2 | TGTGCCATCAGCGATAGCGGGCTGGGGCACAATGAGCAGTTCTTC | CAISDSGLGHNEQFF
TRBJ1-1 | . | TRBV5-6 | . | TGTGCCAGCAGCCTACAGGGTACAGCGGACACTGAAGCTTTCTTT | CASSLQGTADTEAFF
TRBJ2-3 | . | TRBV18 | TRBD2 | TGTGCCAGCTCACCACCGGTACTAGCGGGAGCTGATACGCAGTATTTT | CASSPPVLAGADTQYF
TRBJ2-3 | once | TRBV3-1/TRBV3-2 | TRBD2 | TGTGCCAGCAGGCGAGCGGGGGGTTGGACAGATACGCAGTATTTT | CASRRAGGWTDTQYF
TRBJ1-4 | . | TRBV19 | . | TGTGCCAGTAGTATTTGGGAGGGCCCCCTTTCAACTAATGAAAAACTGTTTTTT | CASSIWEGPLSTNEKLFF
TRBJ2-1 | few | TRBV28 | TRBD2 | TGTGCCAGCAGGATCAGTACTAGCGGGATTATCGATGAGCAGTTCTTC | CASRISTSGIIDEQFF
TRBJ1-5 | . | TRBV7-9 | TRBD1 | TGTGCCAGCAGCTTAGGGGACAGCCTCAATCAGCCCCAGCATTTT | CASSLGDSLNQPQHF
TRBJ2-1 | . | TRBV5-5 | TRBD2 | TGTGCCAGCAGCTTGTCTCGGCGCGGGAGGGGCAATGAGCAGTTCTTC | CASSLSRRGRGNEQFF
TRBJ2-1 | . | TRBV5-1 | . | TGCGCCAGCATATCGTCCAGCGGGTTCAGGAATGAGCAGTTCTTC | CASISSSGFRNEQFF